The entry that follows covers one TCR beta chain sequence. Its antigen is undetermined. The method was immunoSEQ multiplex PCR; TCRdb's version includes in-frame clones alone and lacks a portion of them. There are approximately 160,000 clones in the sample; approximately 90% occur only once, and 2.5% to 3% lies in the top ten. This sample was taken from a study of T cell responses to AZD1222 COVID-19 vaccine. Findings and limits, study-wide: Variant regions that are unmutated are reportedly the target of nearly half of spike-specific TCRs. Researchers took repertoire samples only after the peak T cell response had come.

Trimming stripped 3 bases from V and 0 bases from J, with 12 bases between. Germline-derived CDR1 and CDR2 are DFQATT and SNEGSKA (reference sequence). The CDR3 has 15 residues. V gene TRBV20-1 combines with J gene TRBJ1-5, with D unclear. The material was peripheral blood, obtained on day 0 of AZD1222 vaccination. The receptor was derived from an adult in good health. The CDR3 sequence is CSASPQTYSNQPQHF. Written as DNA, the CDR3 is TGCAGTGCTAGTCCGCAGACGTATAGCAATCAGCCCCAGCATTTT.